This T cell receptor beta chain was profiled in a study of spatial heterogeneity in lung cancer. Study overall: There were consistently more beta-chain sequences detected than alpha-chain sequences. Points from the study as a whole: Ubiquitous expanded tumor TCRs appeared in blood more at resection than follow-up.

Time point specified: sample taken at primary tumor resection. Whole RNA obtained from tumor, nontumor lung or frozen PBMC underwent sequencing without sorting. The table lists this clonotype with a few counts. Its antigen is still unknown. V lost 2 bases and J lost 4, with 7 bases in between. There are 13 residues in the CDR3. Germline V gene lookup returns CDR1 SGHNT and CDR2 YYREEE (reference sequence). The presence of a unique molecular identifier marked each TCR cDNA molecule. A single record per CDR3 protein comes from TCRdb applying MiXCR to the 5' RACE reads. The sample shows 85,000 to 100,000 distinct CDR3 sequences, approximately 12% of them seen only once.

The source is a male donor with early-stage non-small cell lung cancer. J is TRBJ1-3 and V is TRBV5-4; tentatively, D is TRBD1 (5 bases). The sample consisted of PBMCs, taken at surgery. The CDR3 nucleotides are TGTGCCAGCAGCTTAAGGGGAGGAAACACCATATATTTT. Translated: CASSLRGGNTIYF. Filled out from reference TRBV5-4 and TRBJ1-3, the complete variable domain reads ETGVTQSPTHLIKTRGQQVTLRCSSQSGHNTVSWYQQALGQGPQFIFQYYREEENGRGNFPPRFSGLQFPNYSSELNVNALELDDSALYLCASSLRGGNTIYFGEGSWLTVV.